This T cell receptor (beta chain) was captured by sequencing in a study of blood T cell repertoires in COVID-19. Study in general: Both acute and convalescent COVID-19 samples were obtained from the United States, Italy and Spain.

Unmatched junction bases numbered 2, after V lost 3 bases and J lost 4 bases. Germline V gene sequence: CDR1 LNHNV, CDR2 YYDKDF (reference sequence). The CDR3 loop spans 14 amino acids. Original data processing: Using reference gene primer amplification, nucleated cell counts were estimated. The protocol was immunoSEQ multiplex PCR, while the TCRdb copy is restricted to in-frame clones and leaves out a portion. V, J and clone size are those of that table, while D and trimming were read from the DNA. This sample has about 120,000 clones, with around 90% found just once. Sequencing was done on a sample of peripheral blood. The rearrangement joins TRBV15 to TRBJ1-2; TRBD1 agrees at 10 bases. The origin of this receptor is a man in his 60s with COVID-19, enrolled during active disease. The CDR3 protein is CATSRDRGIYGYTF. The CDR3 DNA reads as TGTGCCACCAGCAGGGACAGGGGGATCTATGGCTACACCTTC.